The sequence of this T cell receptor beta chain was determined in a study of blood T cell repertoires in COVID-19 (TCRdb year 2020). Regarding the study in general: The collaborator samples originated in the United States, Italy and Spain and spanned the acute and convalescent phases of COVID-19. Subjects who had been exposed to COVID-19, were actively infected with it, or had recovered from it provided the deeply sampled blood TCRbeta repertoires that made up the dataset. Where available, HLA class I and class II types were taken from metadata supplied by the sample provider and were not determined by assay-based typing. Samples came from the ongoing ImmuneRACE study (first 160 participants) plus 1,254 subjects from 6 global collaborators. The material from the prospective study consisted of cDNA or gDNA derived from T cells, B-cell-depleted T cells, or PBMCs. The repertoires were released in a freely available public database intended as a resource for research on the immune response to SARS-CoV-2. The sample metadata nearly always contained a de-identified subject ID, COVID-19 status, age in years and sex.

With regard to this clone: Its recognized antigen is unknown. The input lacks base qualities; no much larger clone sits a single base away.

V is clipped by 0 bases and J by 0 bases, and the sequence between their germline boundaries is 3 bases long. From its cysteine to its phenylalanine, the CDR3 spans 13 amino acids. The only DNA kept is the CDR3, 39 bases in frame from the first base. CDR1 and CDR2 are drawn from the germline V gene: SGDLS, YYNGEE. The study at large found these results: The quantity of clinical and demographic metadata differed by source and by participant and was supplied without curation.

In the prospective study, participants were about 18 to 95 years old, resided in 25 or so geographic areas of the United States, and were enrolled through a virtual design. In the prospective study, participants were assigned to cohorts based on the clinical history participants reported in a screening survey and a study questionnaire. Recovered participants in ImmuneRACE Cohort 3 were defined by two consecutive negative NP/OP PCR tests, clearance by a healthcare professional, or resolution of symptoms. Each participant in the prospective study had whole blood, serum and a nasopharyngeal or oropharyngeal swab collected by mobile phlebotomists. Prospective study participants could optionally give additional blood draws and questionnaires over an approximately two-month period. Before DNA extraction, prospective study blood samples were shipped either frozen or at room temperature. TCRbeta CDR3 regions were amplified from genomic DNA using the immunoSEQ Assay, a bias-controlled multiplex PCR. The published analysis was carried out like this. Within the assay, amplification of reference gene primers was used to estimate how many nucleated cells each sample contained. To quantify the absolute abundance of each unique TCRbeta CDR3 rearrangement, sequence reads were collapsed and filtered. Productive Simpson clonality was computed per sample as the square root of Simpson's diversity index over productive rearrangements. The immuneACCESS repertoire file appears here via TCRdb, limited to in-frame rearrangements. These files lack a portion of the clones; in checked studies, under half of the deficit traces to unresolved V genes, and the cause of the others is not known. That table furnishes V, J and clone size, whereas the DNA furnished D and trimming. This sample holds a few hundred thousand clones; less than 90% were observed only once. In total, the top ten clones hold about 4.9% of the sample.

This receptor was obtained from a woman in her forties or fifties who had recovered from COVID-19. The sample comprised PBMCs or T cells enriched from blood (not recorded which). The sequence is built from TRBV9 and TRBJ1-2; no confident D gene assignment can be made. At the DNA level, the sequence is TGTGCCAGCAGCGTAGGTACTAACTATGGCTACACCTTC. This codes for CASSVGTNYGYTF.